Listed here is a single T cell receptor (beta chain). Per germline, CDR1 MNHEY and CDR2 SVGAGI. The V and J ends lost 6 bases and 4 bases, in that order; junction bases with no gene match: 9. This CDR3 spans 15 amino acids. These data come from a study of blood T cell repertoires in COVID-19. Overall study: Acute-phase and convalescent COVID-19 samples originated in the United States, Italy and Spain.

Per the original data handling: Amplification from reference gene primers served as the basis for estimated nucleated cell counts. Libraries were prepared by immunoSEQ multiplex PCR; TCRdb keeps only in-frame clonotypes and omits some of them. For V, J and clone size, that table is used; D and trimming come from the DNA. The sample has around 330,000 clones, less than 85% seen once; the top ten hold 1.5% to 2%. The clonotype was recovered from a woman in her thirties who had been exposed to COVID-19. This rearrangement joins TRBV6-5 to TRBJ1-2; 9 bases fit TRBD1. The material sequenced was PBMCs or T cells enriched from blood (not recorded which). CDR3 in DNA: TGTGCCAGCAGGGGGGGACAGGGACTCCTCTATGGCTACACCTTC. Translated, it gives CASRGGQGLLYGYTF.